This TCR beta chain was profiled in a study of blood T cell repertoires in COVID-19. Study background: Samples representing acute and convalescent COVID-19 were sourced from the United States, Italy and Spain. Sources were T cells, B-cell-depleted T cells, or PBMCs; the material itself was cDNA or gDNA.

Germline CDR1 and CDR2: SGHAT and FQNNGV. The CDR3 loop spans 15 amino acids. V was trimmed by 0 bases and J by 1 base, leaving 9 bases between them. Authors' analysis steps: Reference gene primers were amplified, and this amplification served to estimate nucleated cell counts. Assay: immunoSEQ multiplex PCR; the TCRdb copy retains only in-frame clones and omits some. That table furnishes V, J and clone size, whereas the DNA furnished D and trimming. This sample has 200,000 to 250,000 clones, with about nine tenths found just once. Enrolment of Seattle patients took place during active infection, and they were followed longitudinally.

The sequence was collected from a man in his thirties or forties with COVID-19, enrolled during active disease. The chain joins TRBV11-2 to TRBJ1-1; D unresolved. Sequencing was done on a sample of peripheral blood. The CDR3 protein is CASSLEVTENTEAFF. DNA of the CDR3: TGTGCCAGCAGCTTAGAGGTGACTGAGAACACTGAAGCTTTCTTT.